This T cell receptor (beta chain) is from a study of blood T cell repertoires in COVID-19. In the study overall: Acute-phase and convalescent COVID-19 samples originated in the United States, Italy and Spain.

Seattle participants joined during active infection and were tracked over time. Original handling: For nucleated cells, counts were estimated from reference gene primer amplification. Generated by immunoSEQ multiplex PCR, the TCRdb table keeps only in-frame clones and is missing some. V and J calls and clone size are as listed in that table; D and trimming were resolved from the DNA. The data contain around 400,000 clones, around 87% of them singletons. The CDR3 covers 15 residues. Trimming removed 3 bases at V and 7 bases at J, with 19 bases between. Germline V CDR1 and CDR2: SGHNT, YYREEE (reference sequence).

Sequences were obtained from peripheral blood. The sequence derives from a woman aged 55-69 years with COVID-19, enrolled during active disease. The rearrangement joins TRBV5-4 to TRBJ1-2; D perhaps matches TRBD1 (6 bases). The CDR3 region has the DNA TGTGCCAGCAGCTCCGTACAGGGTGACAGATCTGGCTACACCTTC. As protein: CASSSVQGDRSGYTF.